This TCR beta chain was identified during a study of neurological immune-mediated disorders (dated by TCRdb to 2018 to 2020). In the study overall: Using UMI-based sequencing, the study compared peripheral blood TCR-beta repertoires from patients with HTLV-I-associated myelopathy (HAM/TSP), patients with multiple sclerosis, and healthy controls. The roughly 99 TCR-beta libraries covered PBMC samples along with longitudinal samples, technical triplicates, and paired sorted CD4+ and CD8+ T-cell subsets. The cohort included some 68 subjects: approximately 14 with HAM/TSP, approximately 34 with multiple sclerosis, and some 20 healthy controls.

Libraries from unsorted PBMCs were made from 2 million PBMCs kept in RNAlater at -80 degrees C until RNA extraction. Peripheral blood was subjected to Ficoll-Hypaque density gradient centrifugation to isolate PBMCs, which were then cryopreserved in liquid nitrogen. cDNA synthesis used template-switch 5'RACE with a primer carrying a 10-nucleotide random unique molecular identifier tagging each TCR transcript. Every sequencing run covered 15-18 subjects and yielded more than 200 million TCR-beta sequences. Total RNA was extracted with the RNeasy kit. The KAPA Real-time Library Amplification kit was used to amplify TCR-beta VDJ regions with primers for the TCR constant region and the 5'RACE anchor. Sample indexes and Illumina adaptors were added in a first PCR, after which library yield was increased in a second PCR. The roughly 650 bp TCR product was size-selected on a 2% E-gel SizeSelection system after Ampure bead purification. Before pooling, library quality was assessed on a Bioanalyzer, concentration was determined with Qubit, and library quantification was performed with the Kapa Library Quantification kit. An Illumina HiSeq 2500 sequenced the libraries paired-end 2 x 150 bp. To increase sequence diversity, roughly 24-30% phiX was spiked into each library pool. Concerning the study's data processing: Quality-filtered reads were processed with the UMI-based MiGEC pipeline, and over 75% of raw TCR sequences were removed by the MiGEC pipeline during error correction. IMGT germline references were used for alignment of VDJ genes, and clonotypes were defined by a unique CDR3 amino acid sequence together with V-J genes. Clonal expansion, Shannon diversity and CDR3 relatedness were evaluated with VDJtools (CalcPairwiseDistances, ClusterSamples), while phylogenetic trees were built in CLCbio workbench. Expanded clones were defined as having at least 8 unique UMIs, based on coefficient-of-variation modelling across technical triplicates. TCRdb handled the public reads itself, with Q25 trimming in fastp and clone calling in MiXCR, and kept productive beta chains. Rows with one shared CDR3 protein collapse into an entry with the most common genes and DNA. These V and J calls are TCRdb output, not the study's own analysis. This sample lists about 46,000 distinct CDR3 sequences; 9% to 12% were detected once. The top ten hold less than 6% of the sample.

Including the terminal cysteine and phenylalanine, the CDR3 comprises 11 residues. The kept DNA is CDR3 alone, 33 bases in frame from the first base. Looking up the germline V gene yields CDR1 MDHEN and CDR2 SYDVKM. Relative to germline, V is 7 bases shorter and J is 2 bases shorter, with 5 bases between their ends. What the work shows at the level of the full study, not this receptor alone: Across subjects, expanded clones never shared an identical CDR3 amino acid sequence, which suggests that the TCR-beta repertoires in every group were private. TCR clonal expansion was highest in HAM/TSP patients and lowest in MS patients, with MS patients falling below even healthy controls.

This clonotype came up once. Its antigen is still unknown. The sample holds no much larger clone one base away, and base qualities are not on file. Just one read gives weak support. This sequence originates from a man between 65 and 80 years old with HTLV-1-associated myelopathy (HAM/TSP). The receptor chain draws on TRBV28 and TRBJ1-2; the D gene is unclear. The sample consisted of PBMCs. CDR3 sequence: CASTLNYGYTF. The nucleotides read TGTGCCAGCACTCTAAACTATGGCTACACCTTC.